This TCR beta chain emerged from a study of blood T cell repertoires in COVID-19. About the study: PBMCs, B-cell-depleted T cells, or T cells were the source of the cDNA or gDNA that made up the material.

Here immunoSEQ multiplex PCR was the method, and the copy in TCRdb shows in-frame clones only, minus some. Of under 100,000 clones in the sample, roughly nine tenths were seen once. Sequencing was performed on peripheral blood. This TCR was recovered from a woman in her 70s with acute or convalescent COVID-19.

The CDR3 DNA follows: TGTGCCAGCAGCCAAGAGACTAGCGGGGCGCGAGATGATGAGCAGTTCTTC. This codes for CASSQETSGARDDEQFF. The chain recombines TRBV4-2 with TRBJ2-1, with 11 bases lining up with TRBD2. This CDR3 has 17 residues. V lost 0 bases to trimming and J lost 8 bases; unmatched junction nucleotides: 9. Looked up from germline, CDR1 is LGHNA and CDR2 is YNFKEQ.